The clone carrying this T cell receptor (beta chain) has just one count. Its target is not known. Germline V CDR1 and CDR2: MRHNA, SNTAGT. The CDR3 covers 13 residues. V was cut by 3 bases and J by 7 bases, with 12 bases left in between. This specimen comes from a study of Ad26.COV2.S vaccination and SARS-CoV-2 variants. Across the whole study: Ad26.COV2.S shots went into the muscle once or twice, 56 days apart. Study results and limitations: Vaccinated individuals (as opposed to placebo recipients) had higher spike-specific TCR breadth.

The treatment is: some 20 received Ad26.COV2.S at low or high dose, single or two shots; several received placebo; per-sample allocation not given. Day 63 following the first vaccine or placebo injection was when the samples were taken. Sequencing used immunoSEQ multiplex PCR; TCRdb keeps in-frame clones, though not all of them. The sample shows 350,000 to 450,000 clones, under 90% of them seen only once. The source is a person between 18 and 59 years old who received the Ad26.COV2.S COVID-19 vaccine or a placebo. This chain joins TRBV6-4 and TRBJ2-5, with D perhaps matching TRBD1 or TRBD2 (5 bases each). This specimen consisted of peripheral blood, obtained in a trial of Ad26.COV2.S vaccine versus placebo. The CDR3 loop is CASSDGGPGTQYF. The CDR3 region has the DNA TGTGCCAGCAGTGATGGGGGTCCGGGGACCCAGTACTTC.